Below are 9 T cell receptor beta chains sequenced from a single sample in a study of blood T cells in healthy people across ages. PCR was performed a second time for about 7 to 11 cycles using a sample-barcoded 5' primer and a J-beta primer mix. TCRdb used MiXCR to reprocess the 5' RACE reads, holding one entry per CDR3 protein. The sample consists of about 1.6 million distinct CDR3 sequences, 34% of them appearing once. Sequences were obtained from blood. The receptors come from a woman aged 25 to 45 in good health.

V gene TRBV7-2 combines with J gene TRBJ2-7, with 9 bases identical to TRBD2. This CDR3 comprises 17 residues. J was trimmed by 7 bases and V by 1 base; bases with no gene match: 14. CDR1 is SGHTA, CDR2 FQGNSA, per germline. In DNA, the CDR3 is TGTGCCAGCAGCTTAGGCATTAGCGGGGGCCGAACGGGAGAGCAGTACTTC. This gives the protein CASSLGISGGRTGEQYF.

Regarding this clonotype: An end of the junction does not agree with germline; a read error may underlie this. The gene calls are TRBV5-1 and TRBJ2-2, with 7 bases matching TRBD1. The length of the CDR3 is 16 residues. The germline CDR1 and CDR2 sequences are SGHRS and YFSETQ. CDR3 sequence reads: CSSSPYRGANTGELFF. In DNA form, the CDR3 reads TGCTCCAGCAGCCCATACAGGGGCGCGAACACCGGGGAGCTGTTTTTT.

V gene TRBV10-3 combines with J gene TRBJ1-1; 9 positions match TRBD1. Trimming at V came to 6 bases and at J to 5 bases, leaving 7 bases not matched to a gene. The CDR3 sequence is 14 residues long. Germline CDR1 ENHRY, CDR2 SYGVKD. The CDR3 region is CAIRRDREGTEAFF. DNA for the CDR3: TGTGCCATCAGGCGGGACAGGGAGGGGACTGAAGCTTTCTTT.

This rearrangement joins TRBV27 to TRBJ2-5; D uncertain. V was clipped by 3 bases and J by 9 bases, with 14 bases between them. Germline CDR1 is MNHEY and CDR2 is SMNVEV (reference sequence). The CDR3 contains 13 residues. The CDR3 DNA follows: TGTGCCAGCAGTTTCGGGCAGTTTGCGTCCCAGTACTTC. It is translated as CASSFGQFASQYF.

This clonotype was counted only a few times. The genes are TRBV30 and TRBJ2-7; 9 bases are a match to TRBD2. Losses at the gene ends were 7 bases for V and 2 bases for J; bases not matched to a gene: 9. Germline CDR1 reads GTSNPN; CDR2 reads SVGIG (reference sequence). The CDR3 is 14 residues long. CDR3 protein: CALSAGGSTYEQYF. For the CDR3, the DNA is TGTGCCTTATCAGCGGGAGGCAGCACCTACGAGCAGTACTTC.

As for this clonotype: Possible read error: a much larger clone is one base away. The chain uses TRBV2 and TRBJ2-1; 8 bases fit TRBD2. This CDR3 spans 10 amino acids. Germline V gene lookup returns CDR1 SNHLY and CDR2 FYNNEI. V lost 10 bases, J lost 15 bases, and 8 bases stayed unmatched. The CDR3 DNA is TGTGCCACCCTGAAGCGGGGGTGGTTCTTC. Residues: CATLKRGWFF.

The J gene is TRBJ1-1, the V gene TRBV2, with D possibly TRBD1 on 6 matching bases. CDR1 SNHLY and CDR2 FYNNEI come from the germline V gene. The V end lost 11 bases, the J end lost 7 bases, and 20 bases lay between the germline ends. The CDR3 loop spans 13 amino acids. The CDR3 sequence: CACWNLGGNEAFF. In DNA, the CDR3 is TGTGCCTGCTGGAACCTAGGGGGGAATGAAGCTTTCTTT. The whole variable domain, filled in from reference TRBV2 and TRBJ1-1, reads EPEVTQTPSHQVTQMGQEVILRCVPISNHLYFYWYRQILGQKVEFLVSFYNNEISEKSEIFDDQFSVERPDGSNFTLKIRSTKLEDSAMYFCACWNLGGNEAFFGQGTRLTVV.

In this sample, this clonotype turned up a few times. The genes are TRBV13 and TRBJ2-1; 11 bases are a match to TRBD2. CDR1 is PRHDT and CDR2 is FYEKMQ in the germline V gene (reference sequence). The junction had 4 bases not matched to a gene; V was cut back by 6 bases and J by 6 bases. This CDR3 is built from 14 residues. CDR3 loop: CASRPGTSGNEQFF. The CDR3 DNA is TGTGCCAGCAGACCAGGGACTAGCGGCAATGAGCAGTTCTTC.

The sample holds a few counts of this clonotype. This chain joins TRBV20-1 and TRBJ2-7; D call uncertain. V lost 5 bases, J lost 0 bases, and 14 bases lay in between. The germline gives CDR1 DFQATT, CDR2 SNEGSKA (reference sequence). This CDR3 is built from 14 residues. CDR3 in amino acids: CSAFKVLDSYEQYF. CDR3 DNA sequence: TGCAGTGCTTTCAAGGTACTCGACTCCTACGAGCAGTACTTC.